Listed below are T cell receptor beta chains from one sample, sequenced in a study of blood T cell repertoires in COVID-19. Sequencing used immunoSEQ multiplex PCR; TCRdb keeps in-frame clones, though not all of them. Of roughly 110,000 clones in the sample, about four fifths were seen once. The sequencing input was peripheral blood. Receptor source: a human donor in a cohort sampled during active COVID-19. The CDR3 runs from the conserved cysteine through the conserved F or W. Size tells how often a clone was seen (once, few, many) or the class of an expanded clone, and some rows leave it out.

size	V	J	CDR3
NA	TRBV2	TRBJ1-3	CASMPGQGARRGNTIYF
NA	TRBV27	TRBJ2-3	CASRPNTGGTDTQYF
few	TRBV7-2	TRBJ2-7	CASSYQGAQEQYF
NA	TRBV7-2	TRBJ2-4	CASSLVGGQGNIQYF
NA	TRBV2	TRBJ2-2	CASNRGGTNTGELFF
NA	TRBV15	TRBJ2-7	CATSRPRGEQYF
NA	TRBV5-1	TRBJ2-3	CASSQLAGGADTQYF
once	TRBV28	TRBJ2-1	CASSLLGVSGNEQFF
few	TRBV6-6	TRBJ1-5	CASSKTHGRDQPQHF
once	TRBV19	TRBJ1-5	CASSGGTGSRQPQHF
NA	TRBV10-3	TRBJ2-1	CAISERTSGRDNEQFF
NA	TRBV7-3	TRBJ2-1	CASSLLGTSGGEQFF
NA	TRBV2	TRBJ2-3	CASRRTSGSSTDTQYF
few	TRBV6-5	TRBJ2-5	CAIWGDLPKETQYF
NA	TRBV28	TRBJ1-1	CASFPGHKNTEAFF
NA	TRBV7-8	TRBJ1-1	CASSLLRDILMNTEAFF
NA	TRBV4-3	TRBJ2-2	CASRNFGNTGELFF
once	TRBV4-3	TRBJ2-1	CASSQGTSGGDEQFF
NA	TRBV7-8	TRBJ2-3	CASSLDRGTDTQYF
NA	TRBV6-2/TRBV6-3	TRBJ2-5	CASSYGLAGETQYF
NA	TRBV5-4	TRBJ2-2	CASSRVGGLAGTGELFF
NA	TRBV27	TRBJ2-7	CASSLRYTRYEQYF
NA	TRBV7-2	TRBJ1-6	CASSFGTANSPLHF
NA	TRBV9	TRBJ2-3	CASSVAGSGMITDTQYF
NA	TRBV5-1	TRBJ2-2	CASSSGTGFPNTGELFF
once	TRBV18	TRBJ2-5	CASSPPTGAQETQYF
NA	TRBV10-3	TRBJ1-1	CAISAPGQGAVEAFF
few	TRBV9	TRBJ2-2	CASSKGTSGRALTGELFF
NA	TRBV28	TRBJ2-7	CASSPRIHEQYF
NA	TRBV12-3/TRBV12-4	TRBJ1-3	CASSTSVTIYF
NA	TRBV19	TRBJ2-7	CASSISGRSSYEQYF
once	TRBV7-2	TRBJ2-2	CASSLPSGLANTGELFF
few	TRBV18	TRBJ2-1	CASSQDREVRSYNEQFF
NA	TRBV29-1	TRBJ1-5	CSVEGTRGQPQHF
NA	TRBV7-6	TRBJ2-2	CASSLGTSGAGELFF
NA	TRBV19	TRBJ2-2	CASAGTGFTGELFF
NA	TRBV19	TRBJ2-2	CASSIIGAGELFF
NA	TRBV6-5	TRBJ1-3	CASLGRNTIYF
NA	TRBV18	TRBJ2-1	CASSPLGPHEQFF
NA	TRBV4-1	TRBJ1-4	CASSQRSEGILELFF
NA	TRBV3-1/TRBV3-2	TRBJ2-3	CASSLTSRGSTDTQYF